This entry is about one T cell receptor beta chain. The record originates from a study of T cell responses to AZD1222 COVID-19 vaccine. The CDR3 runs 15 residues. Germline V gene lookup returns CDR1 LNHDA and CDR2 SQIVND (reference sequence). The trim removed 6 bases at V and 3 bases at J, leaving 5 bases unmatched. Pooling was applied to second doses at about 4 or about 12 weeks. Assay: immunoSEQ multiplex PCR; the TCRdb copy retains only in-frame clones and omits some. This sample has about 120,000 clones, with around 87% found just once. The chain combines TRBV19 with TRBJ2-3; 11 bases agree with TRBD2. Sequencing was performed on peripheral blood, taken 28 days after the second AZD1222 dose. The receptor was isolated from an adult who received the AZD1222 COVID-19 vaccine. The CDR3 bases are TGTGCCAGTAGCCCTAGCGGGGGGACTACAGATACGCAGTATTTT. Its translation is CASSPSGGTTDTQYF.